This T cell receptor beta chain was sequenced for a study of CD8 T cells in ankylosing spondylitis. MiXCR, run by TCRdb on the 5' RACE reads, gives a single entry per CDR3 protein. The sample shows a few hundred thousand distinct CDR3 sequences, under 20% of them seen only once. This clonotype was seen ten or more times. This clonotype was obtained from a male donor with ankylosing spondylitis or in good health (not recorded which). The sample taken for sequencing was blood, either unsorted or a sorted T cell fraction (not recorded which).

The CDR3: CASSAGGEQFF. In nucleotides, the CDR3 is TGTGCCAGCAGCGCAGGGGGGGAGCAGTTCTTC. The genes are TRBV9 and TRBJ2-1, with D maybe TRBD1 (7 bases). Per germline, CDR1 SGDLS and CDR2 YYNGEE. CDR3 length: 11 amino acids. The ends were cut back, 3 bases at V and 10 bases at J, with 8 bases in the middle.